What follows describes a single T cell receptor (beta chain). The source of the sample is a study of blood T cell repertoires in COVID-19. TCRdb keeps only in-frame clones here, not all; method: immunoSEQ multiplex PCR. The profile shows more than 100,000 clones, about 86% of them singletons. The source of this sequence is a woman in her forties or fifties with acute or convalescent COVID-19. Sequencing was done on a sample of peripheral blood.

In DNA form, the CDR3 reads TGTGCCAGCAGGGCGGGGGGGAGCACTGAAGCTTTCTTT. It is translated as CASRAGGSTEAFF. The J gene is TRBJ1-1, the V gene TRBV3-1 (or the pseudogene TRBV3-2); a possible D gene is TRBD1 (5 bases). Germline-derived CDR1 and CDR2 are LGHDT and YNNKEL (reference sequence). V shed 6 bases and J shed 4 bases, with 12 bases lying between them. CDR3 size: 13 residues.